This T cell receptor (beta chain) was documented in a study of cytomegalovirus exposure and HLA in healthy donors. As concerns this clone: Antigen unknown.

Germline CDR1 reads SGDLS; CDR2 reads YYNGEE. V lost 3 bases and J lost 6; bases outside the gene matches: 9. The CDR3 contains 16 residues. The PCR was carried out with 60 Vbeta primers and 13 Jbeta primers. Sequencing used immunoSEQ multiplex PCR; TCRdb keeps in-frame clones, though not all of them. In the table there are about 86,000 clones, more than 75% of which are singletons. Broader study findings: A list of 164 TCR beta chains associated with cytomegalovirus was given. Reportedly, HLA-A and HLA-B alleles of most subjects were accurately predicted from TCR beta. Several of the most significant clusters appeared linked to common viral pathogens, based on a later analysis.

This chain uses TRBV9 with TRBJ2-1, with TRBD2 matching 10 bases. The TCR comes from a woman aged 40 to 50 in good health and CMV-seropositive. The sequenced sample consisted of PBMCs. The CDR3 loop is CASSAPGLANFNEQFF. DNA for the CDR3: TGTGCCAGCAGCGCCCCGGGACTAGCGAATTTCAATGAGCAGTTCTTC.